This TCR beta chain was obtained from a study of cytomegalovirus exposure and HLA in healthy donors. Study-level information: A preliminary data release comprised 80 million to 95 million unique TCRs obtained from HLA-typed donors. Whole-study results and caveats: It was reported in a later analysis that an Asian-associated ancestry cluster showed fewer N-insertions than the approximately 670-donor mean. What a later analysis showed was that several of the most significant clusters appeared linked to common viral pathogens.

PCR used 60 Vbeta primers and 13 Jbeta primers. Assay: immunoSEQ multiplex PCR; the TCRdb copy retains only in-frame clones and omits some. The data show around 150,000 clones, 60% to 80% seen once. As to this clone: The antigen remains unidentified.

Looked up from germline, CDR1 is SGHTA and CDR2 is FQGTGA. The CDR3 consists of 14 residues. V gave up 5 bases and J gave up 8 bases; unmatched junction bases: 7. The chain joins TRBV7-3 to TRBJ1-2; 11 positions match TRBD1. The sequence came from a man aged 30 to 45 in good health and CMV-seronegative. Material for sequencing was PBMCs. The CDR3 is CASSNRTGGRGYTF. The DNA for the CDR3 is TGTGCCAGCAGCAACAGGACAGGGGGCCGGGGCTACACCTTC. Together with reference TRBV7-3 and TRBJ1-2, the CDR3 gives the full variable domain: GAGVSQTPSNKVTEKGKYVELRCDPISGHTALYWYRQSLGQGPEFLIYFQGTGAADDSGLPNDRFFAVRPEGSVSTLKIQRTERGDSAVYLCASSNRTGGRGYTFGSGTRLTVV.